Listed below are T cell receptor beta chains from one sample, sequenced in a study of a mutant IDH1 vaccine in newly diagnosed glioma. These receptors' antigens are unknown. The protocol was immunoSEQ multiplex PCR, while the TCRdb copy is restricted to in-frame clones and leaves out a portion. The table includes some 31,000 clones, 80% detected once. The source material was PBMCs, sampled from a glioma patient whose treatment included an IDH1 peptide vaccine. The receptors come from a woman aged 18-30 years with glioma. The CDR3 runs from the conserved cysteine through the conserved F or W.

j_call,v_call,cdr3_aa
TRBJ1-1,TRBV28,CASSLRAGPPATPFF
TRBJ1-2,TRBV29-1,CSVVGTGGYGYTF
TRBJ2-7,TRBV18,CASSPTGQATYEQYF
TRBJ1-5,TRBV28,CASSLSGVSQPQHF
TRBJ2-3,TRBV6-1,CASSESRAGGPGDTQYF
TRBJ1-5,TRBV6-1,CASGLLSNQPQHF
TRBJ2-4,TRBV7-9,CASSLVGAANIQYF
TRBJ2-1,TRBV7-2,CASSAGWPGVGNEQFF
TRBJ2-2,TRBV14,CASSPRSGRVTGELFF
TRBJ1-3,TRBV21-1,CARTDSGNTIYF
TRBJ1-1,TRBV4-1,CASSLGKGRGTEAFF
TRBJ2-7,TRBV13,CASSEQGVALYEQYF
TRBJ2-7,TRBV20-1,CSAPTPNEQYF
TRBJ1-4,TRBV10-3,CAISESGTANEKLFF
TRBJ1-5,TRBV28,CASSLRNQPQHF
TRBJ1-4,TRBV11-2,CASSEQGTNEKLFF
TRBJ2-3,TRBV6-5,CASTKGGGLGDTQYF
TRBJ2-7,TRBV6-1,CASRFRQESYEQYF
TRBJ2-3,TRBV5-4,CASSLRDKWGTDTQYF
TRBJ1-2,TRBV2,CASTERGGIGYTF
TRBJ1-5,TRBV19,CASRDRGLGNQPQHF
TRBJ2-3,TRBV6-5,CASSQTARTDTQYF
TRBJ1-1,TRBV2,CASNRGGHMNTEAFF
TRBJ1-5,TRBV5-5,CASSLDWGSSNQPQHF
TRBJ2-7,TRBV27,CASSYGPSYEQYF
TRBJ1-1,TRBV4-3,CASSQDMGQGRENTEAFF
TRBJ1-1,TRBV19,CASIEGAYTEAFF
TRBJ2-7,TRBV19,CASNDGGRVKEQYF
TRBJ1-3,TRBV27,CASSLGTGSGNTIYF
TRBJ1-2,TRBV19,CASSIDTPFIDRTGDYGYTF
TRBJ1-2,TRBV4-1,CASSQGTGNYGYTF
TRBJ2-3,TRBV5-4,CASTTGGANQEDTQYF
TRBJ1-1,TRBV7-4,CASSATPRAKGGIETEAFF
TRBJ2-7,TRBV7-3,CASSDGQGAKGQYF
TRBJ1-5,TRBV11-2,CASSFFEGQPQHF
TRBJ2-5,TRBV7-9,CASSFGGVETQYF
TRBJ1-4,TRBV7-9,CASRDAGPTNEKLFF
TRBJ2-1,TRBV10-3,CAISESTSGPLSYNEQFF
TRBJ1-1,TRBV27,CASSSGLSEAFF
TRBJ1-1,TRBV7-2,CASSQGQNTEAFF
TRBJ2-5,TRBV5-6,CASSSRLGTQYF
TRBJ2-7,TRBV7-2,CASSPTLPYEQYF
TRBJ1-5,TRBV7-2,CASSLMGDSNQPQHF
TRBJ1-1,TRBV6-5,CASRDQMMTTEAFF
TRBJ2-3,TRBV6-1,CASTTPLRTDTQYF